This is a list of T cell receptor beta chains from one sample in a study of control samples from healthy donors and cancer patients. Only in-frame clones appear in the TCRdb table, and some are missing; sequencing was by immunoSEQ multiplex PCR. The table includes about 82,000 clones, around 91% detected once. The sequencing sample was made of blood. These receptors were obtained from a man between 50 and 59 years old in good health. Each CDR3 is given with its conserved first and last residue. A D gene is named only where the DNA matches it firmly. The size entry is marked missing in some rows and otherwise reads once, few, many or a size class.

>.|TRBJ1-1|TRBV24-1|.
TGTGCCACCAGTGACATGGTGTCAGGGAGCCGTGAAGCTTTCTTT
CATSDMVSGSREAFF
>TRBD1|TRBJ2-1|TRBV5-6|.
TGTGCCAGCAGCTCAACGGGACAGGTACGGGATAATGAGCAGTTCTTC
CASSSTGQVRDNEQFF
>.|TRBJ1-6|TRBV7-2|.
TGTGCCAGCATCCGCACGCGGGGGTATAATTCACCCCTCCACTTT
CASIRTRGYNSPLHF
>.|TRBJ2-7|TRBV5-1|.
TGCGCCAGCAGCGTGCAGGGACCCCTGGACGAGCAGTACTTC
CASSVQGPLDEQYF
>.|TRBJ2-4|TRBV6-5|once
TGTGCCAGCAGTTACTCGGGGGTCTCCAAAAACATTCAGTACTTC
CASSYSGVSKNIQYF
>TRBD1|TRBJ1-2|TRBV3-1/TRBV3-2|.
TGTGCCAGCAGCCAAGGACAGGGTGGGAGCTACACCTTC
CASSQGQGGSYTF
>.|TRBJ2-7|TRBV5-6|.
TGTGCCAGCAGCTCGACAGCGCCGTGGACCGAGCAGTACTTC
CASSSTAPWTEQYF
>.|TRBJ1-2|TRBV6-5|.
TGTGCCAGCAGGGATGTCTATGGCTACACCTTC
CASRDVYGYTF
>.|TRBJ1-6|TRBV7-2|.
TGTGCCAGCAGCTTCAGCAGGAGGAATTCACCCCTCCACTTT
CASSFSRRNSPLHF
>.|TRBJ1-2|TRBV6-5|.
TGTGCCAGCCGCTATGGGGGCGCACCCTATGGCTACACCTTC
CASRYGGAPYGYTF
>.|TRBJ2-6|TRBV10-3|.
TGTGCCATCAGCGTCAGGGGAGGGGCTGGGGCCAACGTCCTGACTTTC
CAISVRGGAGANVLTF
>.|TRBJ1-2|TRBV9|.
TGTGCCAGCAGTGTTAACCAGGGGAACTATGGCTACACCTTC
CASSVNQGNYGYTF
>.|TRBJ1-5|TRBV5-5|.
TGTGCCAGCAGTAGGACAGATAATCAGCCCCAGCATTTT
CASSRTDNQPQHF
>.|TRBJ1-4|TRBV7-9|.
TGTGCCAGCAGCTTAGGTGTGGCTAATGAAAAACTGTTTTTT
CASSLGVANEKLFF
>.|TRBJ2-4|TRBV19|.
TGTGCCAGTAGTATGTGGGGGGCAGCCAAAAACATTCAGTACTTC
CASSMWGAAKNIQYF
>.|TRBJ2-5|TRBV9|once
TGTGCCAGCAGCGTAGCGCTGGGCAGGGGCACATCCCAAGAGACCCAGTACTTC
CASSVALGRGTSQETQYF
>.|TRBJ1-5|TRBV6-2/TRBV6-3|.
TGTGCCAGCAGTTATGATCTACAGCCATCCAGCCTCGGACAGCCCCAGCATTTT
CASSYDLQPSSLGQPQHF
>.|TRBJ2-7|TRBV6-6|.
TGTGCCAGCAGTTTCGGGATCTACGAGCAGTACTTC
CASSFGIYEQYF
>.|TRBJ2-6|TRBV4-1|.
TGCGCCAGCAGCCAAGCTTTCAGGGGAAGTGGGGCCAACGTCCTGACTTTC
CASSQAFRGSGANVLTF
>.|TRBJ1-1|TRBV4-1|once
TGCGCCAGCAGCCAGGACAAGGAGGACACTGAAGCTTTCTTT
CASSQDKEDTEAFF
>.|TRBJ2-2|TRBV6-5|.
TGTGCCACCTCCAGAGGGGGTAACACCGGGGAGCTGTTTTTT
CATSRGGNTGELFF
>.|TRBJ1-5|TRBV13|.
TGTGCCAGCAGCTCGGGAGGGCCCAATCAGCCCCAGCATTTT
CASSSGGPNQPQHF
>.|TRBJ1-2|TRBV4-2|.
TGTGCCAGCAGCCAAGAAGCTCGAGGCGACTATGGCTACACCTTC
CASSQEARGDYGYTF
>.|TRBJ1-6|TRBV6-6|.
TGTGCCAGCAGTCCGCTAAATAATTCACCCCTCCACTTT
CASSPLNNSPLHF
>.|TRBJ1-6|TRBV2|.
TGTGCCAGCATATGGTCACCTCCCCCTTCACCCCTCCACTTT
CASIWSPPPSPLHF
>TRBD2|TRBJ2-1|TRBV19|.
TGTGCCAGTAGTATCCCTGGCGGGGGTAGGAATGAGCAGTTCTTC
CASSIPGGGRNEQFF
>.|TRBJ1-2|TRBV7-2|.
TGTGCCAGCAGCTTAGGAGTTAACTATGGCTACACCTTC
CASSLGVNYGYTF
>.|TRBJ1-6|TRBV6-2/TRBV6-3|.
TGTGCCAGCAGTCCGGGCCCTGTCAGTACCTCACCCCTCCACTTT
CASSPGPVSTSPLHF
>TRBD2|TRBJ2-2|TRBV3-1/TRBV3-2|.
TGTGCCAGCAGCCAAGGGAAAGCGGGGGGGCTCACCGGGGAGCTGTTTTTT
CASSQGKAGGLTGELFF
>.|TRBJ2-7|TRBV18|.
TGTGCCAGCTCACCGAGTCGTGGTTCCTACGAGCAGTACTTC
CASSPSRGSYEQYF
>TRBD1|TRBJ2-1|TRBV18|.
TGTGCCAGCTCACGGGACAGCTCCTACAATGAGCAGTTCTTC
CASSRDSSYNEQFF
>.|TRBJ1-1|TRBV6-5|.
TGTGCCACGGATACCATGTACACTGAAGCTTTCTTT
CATDTMYTEAFF
>.|TRBJ1-2|TRBV7-2|once
TGTGCCAGCAGCCCAAACAGGGATCTTCTAGGAGGCTACACCTTC
CASSPNRDLLGGYTF
>.|TRBJ1-2|TRBV5-6|.
TGTGCCAGCAGCTTGGGGGACCGCCAGAACTATGGCTACACCTTC
CASSLGDRQNYGYTF
>.|TRBJ2-7|TRBV6-6|.
TGTGCCAGCAGTCTATTTTCCGGGACAAACCGCTCCTACGAGCAGTACTTC
CASSLFSGTNRSYEQYF
>.|TRBJ1-2|TRBV11-2|.
TGTGCCAGCAGCCGGATACAGGGACCGAACTATGGCTACACCTTC
CASSRIQGPNYGYTF
>.|TRBJ1-3|TRBV13|.
TGTGCCAGCAGCCTACTCCAGGGGCCGGGAAACACCATATATTTT
CASSLLQGPGNTIYF
>.|TRBJ1-2|TRBV4-3|once
TGCGCCAGCAGCCAAGAGGTGGGGCTTGACTATGGCTACACCTTC
CASSQEVGLDYGYTF
>TRBD2|TRBJ2-3|TRBV27|.
TGTGCCAGCAGTTTCCGGGGGGGCCCAGATACGCAGTATTTT
CASSFRGGPDTQYF